Sequencing of this TCR beta chain was carried out in a study of molecular identifiers for immune sequencing clone quantification (dated by TCRdb to the late 2010s). Looking at the study overall: For a replicate experiment, the RNA from either approximately 20,000 or 100,000 naive CD8 T cells was divided into five aliquots, and four of those aliquots went on to sequencing. The study was a methods study using CD8 T cells to benchmark molecular-identifier clustering-based TCR repertoire sequencing (MIDCIRS) and TCR RNA copy counting.

Paper-wide results and their limitations: Spiked-in Jurkat TCR RNA equal to a single cell's worth was reported to be detectable even within one million naive CD8 T cells. Identical TCR molecules sharing a barcode could cause highly expanded clone sizes to be underestimated. Clones above 20 RNA copies held over 98% of molecules in CMV-specific effector cells but under 1% in naive cells. When barcode sub-clustering was left out, chimeric consensus sequences inflated TCR diversity, with chimeras reaching as high as 47%. About 2.9 recovered TCR RNA copies per cell were obtained by modeling, versus around 9.8 by digital PCR, implying a capture efficiency of 25% to 35%. The naive libraries included spiked-in Jurkat TCR RNA (10 copies' worth), and this RNA is not part of the donor repertoire.

The protocol used for the library was PCR. The sequencer listed for this sample is Illumina HiSeq 4000. Preparation of bulk TCR libraries followed a previously described approach, with the TCR primers listed in Table S5. Purification of total RNA was performed with the Qiagen AllPrep DNA/RNA kit. Before analysis, reads from multiple sequencing runs of the same library were pooled. As for the authors' bioinformatics: Reads were retained only if the reads had an exact TCR constant sequence, and the retained reads were trimmed to 150 nt and grouped according to their 12-nt molecular barcodes. Reads within each barcode group were sub-clustered using a 15% Levenshtein threshold, and quality-weighted consensus sequences were constructed for each RNA molecule. Non-functional sequences were removed, as were lower-count sequences one edit away from another. Based on fitting two negative binomial distributions, any barcode sub-cluster with under 20% of the maximum read count was discarded. The public reads were quality trimmed at Q25 with fastp and then assembled into clones with MiXCR by TCRdb, keeping productive beta chains. Duplicate CDR3 protein sequences are folded into a single record with the most common DNA and genes. For this entry, the V and J calls and clone size follow TCRdb and not the study's own pipeline. Across this sample there are approximately 550,000 distinct CDR3 sequences, with 20% to 25% seen only once. Approximately 0.84% of the sample is taken by the ten largest.

Its CDR3 holds 14 amino acids, cysteine through phenylalanine. Only CDR3 DNA is held: 42 bases, read in frame from base 1. V is cut by 1 base and J by 3 bases, and the space between the germline ends is 10 bases. CDR1 and CDR2 were assigned from the germline V gene as LGHNA and YSLEER. Libraries of naive CD8 T cells were built from approximately 20,000 to 1,000,000 sorted cells, with 10%, 30% or 50% of the purified RNA used. On a BD FACSAria II, naive CD8 T cells were FACS-sorted as CD8+CD4-CCR7+CD45RA+ and collected into RLT Plus buffer. To test detection sensitivity, Jurkat RNA equal to around 11 TCR copies was added to samples of about 20,000-1,100,000 naive CD8 T cells. Enrichment of CD8 T cells was performed with RosetteSep CD8+ T Cell Enrichment Cocktail and Ficoll-Paque, after which ACK red cell lysis was carried out. This clonotype was counted only a few times. Its binding antigen is unknown. Per-base quality was not reported, and no clone a single base away is much larger than it.

The rearrangement combines TRBV4-3 with TRBJ2-7; the D gene cannot be resolved reliably. The sequence came from a human donor in good health. Some libraries in this study had Jurkat cell RNA spiked in. The sequenced sample consisted of naive CD8+ T cells from blood, with Jurkat cell RNA spiked in. Read against the paper, the sample's cell subset or site label means: FACS-sorted CD8+CD4-CCR7+CD45RA+ naive T cells. The CDR3 reads CASSQVRANYEQYF. At the DNA level, the sequence is TGCGCCAGCAGCCAAGTTCGCGCAAACTACGAGCAGTACTTC.